This T cell receptor beta chain was profiled in a study of T cell responses to AZD1222 COVID-19 vaccine. Profiling relied on immunoSEQ multiplex PCR, and the TCRdb table lists in-frame clones only, not all of them. The table shows fewer than 200,000 clones, with around nine tenths occurring only once. The trim removed 3 bases at V and 0 bases at J, leaving 4 bases unmatched. Germline assignment: CDR1 SGHTA and CDR2 FQGNSA. This CDR3 is built from 17 residues. Material: peripheral blood, obtained 28 days after the second dose of the MenACWY control vaccine. This TCR derives from an adult who received the MenACWY meningococcal vaccine as a control. The V gene is TRBV7-2, the J gene TRBJ2-6; the match to TRBD1 covers 8 bases. For the CDR3, the DNA is TGTGCCAGCAGCTTGGGACAGGCGCTCTCTGGGGCCAACGTCCTGACTTTC. It encodes CASSLGQALSGANVLTF.